Following are 3 T cell receptor beta chains from one sample sequenced in a study of cytomegalovirus exposure and HLA in healthy donors. Sequencing used immunoSEQ multiplex PCR; TCRdb keeps in-frame clones, though not all of them. The data hold roughly 98,000 clones, with roughly 85% observed a single time. The source material was PBMCs. The receptors were gathered from a woman in her thirties in good health and CMV-seronegative.

The J gene is TRBJ2-5, the V gene TRBV4-2; maybe TRBD2 (7 bases). The V end lost 0 bases, the J end lost 2 bases, and 13 bases lay between the germline ends. This CDR3 is built from 16 residues. CDR1 and CDR2 from the germline V gene are LGHNA and YNFKEQ. The CDR3 region is CASSQEAGTNQETQYF. For the CDR3, the DNA is TGTGCCAGCAGCCAAGAAGCGGGGACAAATCAAGAGACCCAGTACTTC.

The chain is built from TRBV9 and TRBJ2-2; TRBD2 aligns across 9 bases. V lost 0 bases, J lost 3 bases, and 6 bases stayed unmatched. The CDR3 is 17 amino acids. CDR1 is SGDLS, CDR2 YYNGEE, per germline. The CDR3 nucleotides read TGTGCCAGCAGCGTAGGGACTAGCGCGCGCGACACCGGGGAGCTGTTTTTT. Translating it yields CASSVGTSARDTGELFF.

V usage is TRBV7-9 and J usage is TRBJ1-5, with 8 nucleotides matching TRBD1. After removal of 6 bases from V and 4 bases from J, the junction contained 5 bases not matched to a gene. This CDR3 is built from 14 residues. CDR1 and CDR2 (germline): SEHNR, FQNEAQ (reference sequence). The CDR3 loop reads CASRGTGSNQPQHF. For the CDR3, the DNA is TGTGCCAGCAGGGGGACAGGATCAAATCAGCCCCAGCATTTT.